This TCR beta chain was sequenced for a study of blood T cells in healthy people across ages. The germline V and J ends were trimmed by 1 base and 2 bases, with 12 bases remaining between them. CDR1 and CDR2 (germline): DFQATT, SNEGSKA (reference sequence). CDR3 length equals 14 residues. With a J-beta primer mix and a sample-barcoded 5' primer, a second PCR ran roughly 7 to 11 cycles. TCRdb ran MiXCR on the 5' RACE reads and lists one entry per CDR3 protein. The repertoire consists of about 1.5 million distinct CDR3 sequences, with 42% occurring once and the leading ten covering roughly 7.9%. Sequenced: blood. This TCR came from a woman between 18 and 30 years old in good health. V usage is TRBV20-1 and J usage is TRBJ2-7; D is perhaps TRBD2 (5 bases). Written as DNA, the CDR3 is TGCAGTGCTAGAGCCGGGATGGACGCCTACGAGCAGTACTTC. Amino acid sequence: CSARAGMDAYEQYF.